Below are 28 T cell receptor beta chains sequenced from a single sample in a study of breast tumors, draining lymph nodes, adjacent tissues (dated by TCRdb to the mid-2010s). The library was built by means of multiplex PCR. The sequencing machine was an Illumina HiSeq 2000. TCRdb reworked the public reads: Q25 trimming with fastp, MiXCR clone assembly, productive beta chains retained. Each CDR3 protein appears once, grouped with its most common genes and DNA. The sample table lists about 21,000 distinct CDR3 sequences, about 41% of them with a count of one. The ten largest clones capture roughly a quarter of the sample. The specimen sequenced was breast tumor tissue. These receptors all stem from a female donor with breast cancer. Some clones in this sample may be carry-over from other donors' samples.

By sample fraction, this clonotype is medium-sized. The chain is built from TRBV7-2 and TRBJ2-7; 11 bases are a match to TRBD2. J gave up 5 bases and V 5 bases, and 8 bases lay outside the gene matches. The CDR3 spans 15 residues. The germline gives CDR1 SGHTA, CDR2 FQGNSA. For the CDR3, the DNA is TGTGCCAGCAGCATCACTAGCGGGAGTCAAAACGAGCAGTACTTC. Encoded protein: CASSITSGSQNEQYF.

The V and J genes are TRBV4-1 and TRBJ2-7; tentative D call: TRBD1 (6 bases). Trimming pared 0 bases from V and 3 bases from J, leaving 12 bases between. Germline CDR1 and CDR2: MGHRA and YSYEKL. The CDR3 contains 15 residues. The chain's CDR3 is CASSQEQDSRYEQYF. The CDR3 coding sequence is TGCGCCAGCAGCCAAGAACAGGACAGCCGCTACGAGCAGTACTTC.

Many counts were recorded for this clonotype. A much bigger clone sits one base away, suggesting this may be a read error. V usage is TRBV12-5 and J usage is TRBJ2-5; D tentatively fits TRBD1 or TRBD2 (5 bases each). Germline CDR1 LGHNT, CDR2 FRNRAP. The CDR3 extends over 16 amino acids. Trimming left V 3 bases short and J 2 bases short, with 16 bases between. The CDR3 here is CASGFRPGKGQETQYF. CDR3 bases: TGTGCTAGTGGTTTCAGGCCGGGAAAGGGGCAAGAGACCCAGTACTTC.

This clonotype was picked up many times. This chain connects TRBV5-1 to TRBJ2-1; D may be TRBD1 or TRBD2 (5 bases each). CDR1 is SGHRS, CDR2 YFSETQ, per germline. The CDR3 sequence is 16 residues long. Trimming cost V 0 bases and J 1 base, with 11 bases left between them. The CDR3 nucleotides read TGCGCCAGCAGCTTGGCCGTGGGGGTGTCCTACAATGAGCAGTTCTTC. Translation: CASSLAVGVSYNEQFF.

The chain couples TRBV5-1 to TRBJ2-7; 7 bases align to TRBD1. CDR3 size: 15 residues. V dropped 4 bases and J dropped 6; count of bases not matched to a gene: 13. Germline V gene lookup returns CDR1 SGHRS and CDR2 YFSETQ. The CDR3 loop is CASSPPTGNTGEQYF. Written as DNA, the CDR3 is TGCGCCAGCAGCCCCCCGACAGGGAACACCGGCGAGCAGTACTTC. Filled out from reference TRBV5-1 and TRBJ2-7, the complete variable domain reads KAGVTQTPRYLIKTRGQQVTLSCSPISGHRSVSWYQQTPGQGLQFLFEYFSETQRNKGNFPGRFSGRQFSNSRSEMNVSTLELGDSALYLCASSPPTGNTGEQYFGPGTRLTVT.

This clonotype was detected ten times or more. This chain joins TRBV2 and TRBJ2-2; 9 bases match TRBD1. CDR1 SNHLY and CDR2 FYNNEI come from the germline V gene. V trimming: 2 bases; J trimming: 4 bases; junction bases outside the gene matches: 11. CDR3 length equals 18 residues. The CDR3 DNA sequence: TGTGCCAGCAGTGAATATCTGCGGACAGGGGTTTTCACCGGGGAGCTGTTTTTT. Protein sequence: CASSEYLRTGVFTGELFF.

The chain recombines TRBV5-4 with TRBJ2-7, with TRBD2 as a possible D gene (6 bases). The germline gives CDR1 SGHNT, CDR2 YYREEE (reference sequence). The CDR3 covers 15 residues. V lost 4 bases and J 0 bases, leaving 14 bases between the germline ends. The CDR3 region is CASSLGLPPSYEQYF. CDR3 coding DNA: TGTGCCAGCAGCCTTGGACTACCCCCCTCCTACGAGCAGTACTTC.

The chain is built from TRBV11-2 and TRBJ1-5; D unclear. Trimming shortened V by 5 bases and J by 0 bases, and 11 bases separated the two germline ends. Per the germline V gene, CDR1 is SGHAT and CDR2 is FQNNGV. The CDR3 has 15 residues. In DNA form, the CDR3 reads TGTGCCAGCAGCGAAGGAGACCCTAGCAATCAGCCCCAGCATTTT. It yields the protein CASSEGDPSNQPQHF.

The chain recombines TRBV6-4 with TRBJ2-1; D might be TRBD1 or TRBD2, each matching 5 bases. Germline V gene data show CDR1 as MRHNA and CDR2 as SNTAGT. CDR3 size: 15 residues. Trimming pared 4 bases from V and 7 bases from J, leaving 17 bases between. The CDR3, as DNA: TGTGCCAGCAGTGCCCGGCCTGGGACGGCAAATGAGCAGTTCTTC. Protein sequence: CASSARPGTANEQFF.

The chain links TRBV6-6 to TRBJ2-4, with 8 positions matching TRBD2. The CDR3 is 16 amino acids. Germline V lookup: CDR1 MNHNY, CDR2 SVGAGI (reference sequence). Trimming cost V 6 bases and J 3 bases; bases outside gene matches: 10. DNA for the CDR3: TGTGCCAGCAGCCCCCGAGCGGGAGAGGACAAAAACATTCAGTACTTC. It specifies CASSPRAGEDKNIQYF.

Concerning this clonotype itself: A much more abundant neighbour one base away suggests this may be a read error. The V and J genes are TRBV19 and TRBJ1-1; 9 nucleotides agree with TRBD1. This CDR3 region has 13 residues. Germline V lookup: CDR1 LNHDA, CDR2 SQIVND (reference sequence). The CDR3 sequence: CASTGTGFFRALF. DNA of the CDR3: TGTGCCAGTACTGGGACAGGGTTTTTTAGGGCTCTCTTT. Full variable domain (missing parts from reference TRBV19 and TRBJ1-1): DGGITQSPKYLFRKEGQNVTLSCEQNLNHDAMYWYRQDPGQGLRLIYYSQIVNDFQKGDIAEGYSVSREKKESFPLTVTSAQKNPTAFYLCASTGTGFFRALFGQGTRLTVV.

The chain combines TRBV5-4 with TRBJ2-5, with D perhaps TRBD2 (7 bases). Germline assignment: CDR1 SGHNT and CDR2 YYREEE (reference sequence). This CDR3 has 16 residues. V was pared by 0 bases and J by 4 bases, with 16 bases between. The CDR3 protein is CASSLAKWGGVETQYF. In DNA form, the CDR3 reads TGTGCCAGCAGCTTGGCCAAGTGGGGGGGCGTAGAGACCCAGTACTTC.

The gene calls are TRBV7-9 and TRBJ2-7; 9 bases are shared with TRBD1. V trimming: 5 bases; J trimming: 0 bases; junction bases outside the gene matches: 17. The length of the CDR3 is 19 residues. Per the germline V gene, CDR1 is SEHNR and CDR2 is FQNEAQ (reference sequence). The CDR3 bases are TGTGCCAGCAGCACCGGGACAGGGATCCCCCTGCGGGCCTCCTACGAGCAGTACTTC. It codes for CASSTGTGIPLRASYEQYF.

The rearrangement links TRBV5-1 to TRBJ2-1; 10 bases map to TRBD1. The V gene end was trimmed by 4 bases and the J gene end by 6 bases; junction bases not matched to a gene: 7. CDR1 and CDR2 (germline): SGHRS, YFSETQ. CDR3 length equals 15 residues. The CDR3 loop is CASSPGQGDGNEQFF. In DNA, the CDR3 is TGCGCCAGCAGCCCCGGACAGGGGGATGGCAATGAGCAGTTCTTC.

This clonotype was seen at least ten times. This sequence joins TRBV7-9 and TRBJ1-5, with D uncertain. In germline, CDR1 is SEHNR, CDR2 FQNEAQ (reference sequence). CDR3 length: 14 residues. Deletions cut 1 base from V and 5 bases from J, with 9 bases between. CDR3 DNA sequence: TGTGCCAGCAGCTTAGAAGGATCGTATCAGCCCCAGCATTTT. Translated, it gives CASSLEGSYQPQHF.

The chain has TRBV27 and TRBJ2-3; D possibly matches TRBD1 or TRBD2 (5 bases each). CDR3 length: 16 amino acids. Germline V gene sequence: CDR1 MNHEY, CDR2 SMNVEV (reference sequence). V lost 5 bases and J 0 bases, leaving 15 bases between the germline ends. CDR3 protein: CASSPGGGPSTDTQYF. The CDR3 nucleotides read TGTGCCAGCAGTCCAGGTGGGGGTCCTAGCACAGATACGCAGTATTTT.

The chain has TRBV6-5 and TRBJ2-6, with 10 bases matching TRBD1. The CDR3 covers 20 residues. Germline CDR1 MNHEY, CDR2 SVGAGI. J gave up 4 bases and V 0 bases, and 12 bases lay outside the gene matches. CDR3 in DNA: TGTGCCAGCAGTTACTCGATCTCCGGGACAGGGGTTTGGGGGGCCAACGTCCTGACTTTC. Its translation is CASSYSISGTGVWGANVLTF.

In its sample, this clonotype was seen many times. This may arise from a read error, as a much more abundant clone is one base away. The chain has TRBV20-1 and TRBJ2-7; a weak D match, TRBD2 (5 bases). Trimming removed 0 bases at V and 6 bases at J, with 15 bases between. CDR3 size: 14 residues. Germline V lookup: CDR1 DFQATT, CDR2 SNEGSKA (reference sequence). For the CDR3, the DNA is TGCAGTGCTAGAGATCGGGAATTCGCCTCCGAGCAGTACTTC. It is translated as CSARDREFASEQYF.

In this sample, this clonotype turned up many times. V is TRBV7-2 and J is TRBJ2-7, with 11 bases fitting TRBD2. J was trimmed by 3 bases and V by 1 base; bases with no gene match: 14. Germline assignment: CDR1 SGHTA and CDR2 FQGNSA. This CDR3 has 19 amino acids. CDR3 DNA sequence: TGTGCCAGCAGCTTAGAGAGGAGAGCGGGAGGGACTAGCGGCTACGAGCAGTACTTC. It yields the protein CASSLERRAGGTSGYEQYF. Variable domain in full (rest from reference TRBV7-2 and TRBJ2-7): GAGVSQSPSNKVTEKGKDVELRCDPISGHTALYWYRQSLGQGLEFLIYFQGNSAPDKSGLPSDRFSAERTGGSVSTLTIQRTQQEDSAVYLCASSLERRAGGTSGYEQYFGPGTRLTVT.

This clonotype has just a few counts. This chain connects TRBV7-7 to TRBJ2-3; D might be TRBD2 (5 bases). This CDR3 contains 15 residues. Germline V CDR1 and CDR2: SSHAT, FNYEAQ (reference sequence). V was trimmed by 2 bases and J by 1 base, leaving 10 bases between them. Here the CDR3 DNA reads TGTGCCAGCAGCTTAAGCGGCTCTGGCACAGATACGCAGTATTTT. Protein product: CASSLSGSGTDTQYF.

This clonotype was picked up many times. CDR3 nucleotide sequence: TGCAGCGTTCTAGGACAGGGATCGAACACCGGGGAGCTGTTTTTT. It is translated as CSVLGQGSNTGELFF. The chain is built from TRBV29-1 and TRBJ2-2, with 8 bases lining up with TRBD1. The CDR3 loop spans 15 amino acids. Germline CDR1 is SQVTM and CDR2 is ANQGSEA. J lost 0 bases, V lost 5 bases, and 5 bases had no gene match.

Concerning this clonotype: The conserved phenylalanine or tryptophan normally closing the CDR3 is absent here, so this likely arose from a read error. The J gene is TRBJ1-2, the V gene TRBV10-2; D is unclear. Looked up from germline, CDR1 is WSHSY and CDR2 is SAAADI. The V gene lost 7 bases and the J gene lost 2 bases, with 17 bases spanning the gap. CDR3 length: 15 amino acids. CDR3 region: CASTPRTGGNYGYTL. The CDR3 DNA reads as TGCGCCAGCACTCCCAGAACGGGCGGGAACTATGGCTACACCCTC.

This clonotype was seen repeatedly, ten times or more. The V call is TRBV5-6, the J call TRBJ2-3, with D unclear. The CDR3 is made up of 14 amino acids. With 0 bases removed from V and 3 bases from J, the gap between germline ends came to 8 bases. The V gene's germline CDR1 is SGHDT and CDR2 YYEEEE. The CDR3 is CASSLVRVTDTQYF. The CDR3 DNA is TGTGCCAGCAGCTTGGTTCGCGTTACAGATACGCAGTATTTT.

With regard to this clonotype: This may be a read error: a much more frequent sequence differs by one nucleotide. This sequence joins TRBV20-1 and TRBJ2-1; possibly TRBD2 for D (5 bases). This CDR3 comprises 14 residues. The V end was cut by 3 bases, the J end by 9 bases, with 18 bases between. CDR1 and CDR2 (germline): DFQATT, SNEGSKA (reference sequence). CDR3 DNA: TGCAGTGCTAGGACGGGATCCTCTGTCGCTGAGCAGTTCTTC. Translation gives CSARTGSSVAEQFF.

The chain has TRBV6-5 and TRBJ2-1; possibly TRBD1 for D (6 bases). V was cut by 7 bases and J by 0 bases, with 19 bases left in between. The CDR3 has 17 amino acids. Germline V lookup: CDR1 MNHEY, CDR2 SVGAGI. CDR3 DNA sequence: TGTGCCAGCAACCCTACAGGGTACTACAGCTCCTACAATGAGCAGTTCTTC. This encodes CASNPTGYYSSYNEQFF.

The chain recombines TRBV6-1 with TRBJ2-5; D might be TRBD1 (6 bases). Germline lookup yields CDR1 MNHNS and CDR2 SASEGT. Trimming took 6 bases from V and 5 from J, leaving 16 bases between them. The CDR3 totals 14 residues. The CDR3 sequence: CASSYRVRWETQYF. CDR3 sequence (DNA): TGTGCCAGCAGCTACAGGGTGCGGTGGGAGACCCAGTACTTC.

This clonotype was counted many times. V gene TRBV30 combines with J gene TRBJ2-2, with 9 bases aligning to TRBD1. Germline assignment: CDR1 GTSNPN and CDR2 SVGIG (reference sequence). V dropped 4 bases and J dropped 7; count of bases not matched to a gene: 7. The CDR3 runs to 14 residues. CDR3 region: CAWIPGQGYGELFF. CDR3 bases: TGTGCCTGGATACCGGGACAGGGTTACGGGGAGCTGTTTTTT.

The chain joins TRBV2 to TRBJ2-3, with 8 bases that match TRBD2. Germline CDR1 is SNHLY and CDR2 is FYNNEI. The CDR3 covers 16 residues. V shed 0 bases, J shed 10 bases, and the junction held 12 bases outside the gene matches. This CDR3 reads CASSEASGGPFGAQYF. The CDR3 DNA follows: TGTGCCAGCAGTGAAGCATCGGGGGGGCCATTCGGTGCGCAGTATTTT.